A single sample gave rise to the 18 T cell receptor beta chains below, sequenced in a study of shared clonotypes between healthy human individuals. Only CD45RO-negative cells positively selected for CCR7 counted as naive CD8 cells, so terminally differentiated effector memory CD45RA+ cells were excluded. Measured with immunoSEQ multiplex PCR; TCRdb has only the in-frame clones, and not every one. The table has around 2.1 million clones, roughly 91% seen once; the top ten hold about 1.5%. The sequenced material came from naive CD8+ T cells from PBMCs. These receptors were obtained from a man between 18 and 29 years old in good health. Some clones in this sample may be carry-over from other donors' samples.

This clone was seen once. The CDR3 protein is CASSFFSEPGGTLDTQYF. The DNA for the CDR3 is TGTGCCAGCAGTTTCTTTTCGGAACCAGGGGGTACGCTGGATACGCAGTATTTT. V and J are TRBV28 and TRBJ2-3, with 7 bases that match TRBD1. This CDR3 has 18 residues. Germline CDR1 MDHEN, CDR2 SYDVKM. V lost 3 bases to trimming and J lost 6 bases; unmatched junction nucleotides: 18.

For the CDR3, the DNA is TGTGCCAGCAGCTTACTGGCAGACACGCAGTACTTC. Residues: CASSLLADTQYF. The V gene is TRBV7-6, the J gene TRBJ2-7; no clear D. The CDR3 is 12 amino acids. Germline-derived CDR1 and CDR2 are SGHVS and FNYEAQ. With 2 bases removed from V and 9 bases from J, the gap between germline ends came to 11 bases.

This chain links TRBV9 with TRBJ2-5, with a weak D call TRBD1 (5 bases). Germline assignment: CDR1 SGDLS and CDR2 YYNGEE. Trimming pared 1 base from V and 5 bases from J, leaving 12 bases between. The CDR3 has 14 residues. The CDR3 sequence is CASSVRGKGETQYF. Written as DNA, the CDR3 is TGTGCCAGCAGCGTAAGAGGAAAGGGGGAGACCCAGTACTTC.

The J gene is TRBJ2-1, the V gene TRBV9; no reliable D call. The germline V gene encodes CDR1 SGDLS and CDR2 YYNGEE. The CDR3 totals 14 residues. Deletions cut 3 bases from V and 5 bases from J, with 12 bases between. The CDR3 bases are TGTGCCAGCAGCGCCCGCAAGGAGAACAATGAGCAGTTCTTC. Residues: CASSARKENNEQFF.

This rearrangement joins TRBV7-2 to TRBJ2-5; 11 bases are shared with TRBD2. The germline gives CDR1 SGHTA, CDR2 FQGNSA. This CDR3 spans 16 amino acids. Losses at the gene ends were 3 bases for V and 1 base for J; bases not matched to a gene: 4. CDR3 DNA sequence: TGTGCCAGCAGCTTGCAGACTAGCGGGGTCCAAGAGACCCAGTACTTC. It encodes CASSLQTSGVQETQYF.

V is TRBV4-1 and J is TRBJ1-4; 10 positions agree with TRBD1. The CDR3 consists of 16 residues. The germline CDR1 and CDR2 sequences are MGHRA and YSYEKL. The V gene end was trimmed by 4 bases and the J gene end by 5 bases; junction bases not matched to a gene: 7. The CDR3 region has the DNA TGCGCCAGCAGCCGCGAACCGGGACAGGGGAATGAAAAACTGTTTTTT. This codes for CASSREPGQGNEKLFF.

J is TRBJ2-3 and V is TRBV7-9; D perhaps matches TRBD1 (6 bases). V gave up 5 bases and J gave up 4 bases, with 13 bases separating them. Germline V lookup: CDR1 SEHNR, CDR2 FQNEAQ (reference sequence). The CDR3 loop spans 14 amino acids. The CDR3 DNA sequence: TGTGCCAGCAGCCCGAACGCAGGGGCAGATACGCAGTATTTT. It is translated as CASSPNAGADTQYF.

The chain carries TRBV25-1 and TRBJ2-5; D possibly matches TRBD1 or TRBD2 (5 bases each). The CDR3 covers 16 residues. Germline loops: CDR1 MGHDK, CDR2 SYGVNS. V lost 1 base and J lost 5, with 17 bases in between. The CDR3 reads CASSEWGSSYGETQYF. The CDR3 bases are TGTGCCAGCAGTGAATGGGGGTCTAGCTACGGCGAGACCCAGTACTTC.

The genes are TRBV28 and TRBJ2-7; the D gene could be TRBD1 or TRBD2 (5 bases each). The germline V gene encodes CDR1 MDHEN and CDR2 SYDVKM. The CDR3 length is 13 residues. The germline V and J ends were trimmed by 9 bases and 2 bases, with 14 bases remaining between them. The CDR3 loop is CASNRRGAYEQYF. Here the CDR3 DNA reads TGTGCCAGTAACCGCCGGGGCGCCTACGAGCAGTACTTC.

The chain couples TRBV27 to TRBJ2-3; D is perhaps TRBD1 (5 bases). V was cut by 4 bases and J by 4 bases, with 15 bases left in between. CDR1 is MNHEY, CDR2 SMNVEV, per germline (reference sequence). This CDR3 is built from 15 residues. The CDR3 spells CASSSTAIRSDTQYF. The CDR3 bases are TGTGCCAGCAGTTCGACAGCGATACGGTCAGATACGCAGTATTTT.

V gene TRBV27 combines with J gene TRBJ2-7, with 11 bases lining up with TRBD2. Losses at the gene ends were 7 bases for V and 11 bases for J; bases not matched to a gene: 13. This CDR3 has 14 amino acids. CDR1 and CDR2 from the germline V gene are MNHEY and SMNVEV (reference sequence). As DNA, the CDR3 is TGTGCCAGCACCGCACTAGCGGGAGTTGGGCTCGAGTACTTC. Translated: CASTALAGVGLEYF.

Only one count was recorded for this clone. V is TRBV28 and J is TRBJ2-5, with 8 bases fitting TRBD1. J was trimmed by 5 bases and V by 5 bases; bases with no gene match: 13. Germline loops: CDR1 MDHEN, CDR2 SYDVKM. The CDR3 spans 16 residues. CDR3 sequence (DNA): TGTGCCAGCAGTACTGGACAGGGAGGAGTAGGGGAGACCCAGTACTTC. This translates into CASSTGQGGVGETQYF.

The chain carries TRBV27 and TRBJ2-5; TRBD2 might be the D (5 bases). The V gene's germline CDR1 is MNHEY and CDR2 SMNVEV (reference sequence). CDR3 length: 15 residues. The ends were cut back, 5 bases at V and 5 bases at J, with 18 bases in the middle. The CDR3 here is CASSTREGLDETQYF. DNA of the CDR3: TGTGCCAGCAGTACCCGGGAAGGGTTGGACGAGACCCAGTACTTC.

This CDR3 is CASSPPRWDRGSHGNTIYF. Written as DNA, the CDR3 is TGTGCCAGCAGCCCACCTCGTTGGGACAGGGGGTCTCATGGAAACACCATATATTTT. The rearrangement uses TRBV13 and TRBJ1-3; 11 bases agree with TRBD1. The length of the CDR3 is 19 residues. From germline, CDR1 is PRHDT and CDR2 FYEKMQ (reference sequence). The V and J ends lost 5 bases and 3 bases, in that order; junction bases with no gene match: 15.

The chain carries TRBV6-1 and TRBJ1-1; 7 bases match TRBD1. This CDR3 comprises 14 residues. Germline assignment: CDR1 MNHNS and CDR2 SASEGT. V shed 1 base and J 7 bases; nucleotides not matched to a gene: 6. The CDR3 bases are TGTGCCAGCAGTGAAGTGGGCAGGGGGGATGAAGCTTTCTTT. As protein: CASSEVGRGDEAFF.

This chain joins TRBV5-6 and TRBJ2-7; 9 bases match TRBD1. CDR1 SGHDT and CDR2 YYEEEE come from the germline V gene. Germline trimming cut 0 bases from V and 3 bases from J; bases unmatched to any gene: 4. The CDR3 runs to 15 residues. The CDR3 here is CASSLAGTGYYEQYF. CDR3 DNA sequence: TGTGCCAGCAGCTTGGCCGGGACAGGGTACTACGAGCAGTACTTC.

The chain links TRBV27 to TRBJ2-2, with a weak D call TRBD1 (6 bases). The CDR3 spans 15 residues. Per the germline V gene, CDR1 is MNHEY and CDR2 is SMNVEV (reference sequence). Trimming stripped 5 bases from V and 2 bases from J, with 12 bases between. DNA of the CDR3: TGTGCCAGCAGTACCAACAGGGACAACACCGGGGAGCTGTTTTTT. Encoded protein: CASSTNRDNTGELFF.

The chain links TRBV7-9 to TRBJ2-3; 9 bases align to TRBD2. The CDR3 has 17 amino acids. After removal of 3 bases from V and 3 bases from J, the junction contained 10 bases not matched to a gene. Germline loops: CDR1 SEHNR, CDR2 FQNEAQ (reference sequence). The CDR3 here is CASSFSVGGLATDTQYF. The CDR3 DNA reads as TGTGCCAGCAGCTTCTCGGTAGGGGGACTAGCTACAGATACGCAGTATTTT.